The 13 T cell receptor beta chains below all came from one sample that was sequenced in a study of neurological immune-mediated disorders. From the 5' RACE reads, TCRdb called clonotypes with MiXCR, one entry per CDR3 protein. The repertoire includes some 60,000 distinct CDR3 sequences, less than 10% of them detected once, and approximately 12% sits in the top ten. Time point described: longitudinal time-point 2. Sequencing was performed on PBMCs. These receptors originate from a young man in good health.

A word on this clonotype: A much larger clone differs by one base, so this may be a read error. CDR3: CASSQVLGPQKRFF. The CDR3 DNA is TGTGCCAGCAGCCAGGTCTTGGGGCCCCAAAAGCGGTTCTTC. V usage is TRBV3-1 and J usage is TRBJ2-1; maybe TRBD1 (5 bases). The CDR3 runs to 14 residues. Trimming removed 3 bases from V and 15 bases from J, with 21 bases in between. CDR1 is LGHDT and CDR2 is YNNKEL in the germline V gene (reference sequence).

This clonotype was seen many times. The chain joins TRBV25-1 to TRBJ2-7; D is perhaps TRBD2 (6 bases). The CDR3 extends over 14 amino acids. Germline CDR1 reads MGHDK; CDR2 reads SYGVNS. Deletions cut 5 bases from V and 3 bases from J, with 14 bases between. The CDR3 is CASSLGGEYYEQYF. DNA of the CDR3: TGTGCCAGCAGTCTCGGGGGTGAATACTACGAGCAGTACTTC.

This clonotype was detected ten times or more. The chain employs TRBV12-3 or TRBV12-4 and TRBJ2-5, with TRBD1 as a possible D gene (5 bases). This CDR3 has 11 amino acids. Trimming stripped 4 bases from V and 5 bases from J, with 5 bases between. The CDR3, as DNA: TGTGCCAGCAGTTACAGGGAGACCCAGTACTTC. Translating it yields CASSYRETQYF.

Ten or more counts support this clonotype. The rearrangement joins TRBV5-1 to TRBJ2-1; 7 bases agree with TRBD2. V shed 0 bases and J 8 bases; nucleotides not matched to a gene: 8. In germline, CDR1 is SGHRS, CDR2 YFSETQ. The CDR3 has 15 residues. CDR3 coding DNA: TGCGCCAGCAGCTTGGGGGCGGGAGACTGGGATGAGCAGTTCTTC. Its protein is CASSLGAGDWDEQFF.

This clonotype has ten or more counts. The J gene is TRBJ2-5, the V gene TRBV28; 12 bases agree with TRBD2. CDR1 and CDR2 (germline): MDHEN, SYDVKM. Trimming removed 5 bases from V and 1 base from J; junction bases left unmatched: 2. This CDR3 contains 15 residues. The CDR3 here is CASSRTSGVQETQYF. CDR3 nucleotide sequence: TGTGCCAGCAGTCGGACTAGCGGGGTCCAAGAGACCCAGTACTTC.

This clonotype was found many times. The V and J genes are TRBV27 and TRBJ2-7; D is unclear. V lost 5 bases and J lost 2, with 10 bases in between. Germline loops: CDR1 MNHEY, CDR2 SMNVEV (reference sequence). The CDR3 loop spans 13 amino acids. The chain's CDR3 is CASSLTGPYEQYF. For the CDR3, the DNA is TGTGCCAGCAGTCTCACCGGACCCTACGAGCAGTACTTC.

In its sample, this clonotype was seen many times. The chain employs TRBV12-3 or TRBV12-4 and TRBJ2-3; 8 nucleotides line up with TRBD1. V was clipped by 2 bases and J by 6 bases; unmatched bases: 19. The CDR3 spans 19 residues. The CDR3 DNA follows: TGTGCCAGCAGTTTAACGGTCAGGGGGCGCGCACTGGGTGGTGATACGCAGTATTTT. Its protein product is CASSLTVRGRALGGDTQYF.

In its sample, this clonotype was seen many times. V and J are TRBV30 and TRBJ1-1, with D perhaps matching TRBD1 (5 bases). CDR3 length: 13 residues. The ends were cut back, 2 bases at V and 5 bases at J, with 12 bases in the middle. CDR1 and CDR2 from the germline V gene are GTSNPN and SVGIG (reference sequence). The CDR3 reads CAWSFSWGTEAFF. Here the CDR3 DNA reads TGTGCCTGGAGTTTTTCTTGGGGGACTGAAGCTTTCTTT.

The CDR3 protein is CASSTRLAGYNEQFF. CDR3 coding DNA: TGTGCCAGTAGTACTCGACTAGCGGGCTACAATGAGCAGTTCTTC. The chain is built from TRBV19 and TRBJ2-1, with 10 bases matching TRBD2. Germline V gene sequence: CDR1 LNHDA, CDR2 SQIVND (reference sequence). The CDR3 runs to 15 residues. Germline trimming cut 4 bases from V and 3 bases from J; bases unmatched to any gene: 3.

This clonotype was counted at least ten times. The chain employs TRBV28 and TRBJ1-2; D is possibly TRBD1 (6 bases). The CDR3 contains 14 residues. Germline CDR1 and CDR2: MDHEN and SYDVKM. Trimming pared 1 base from V and 7 bases from J, leaving 13 bases between. CDR3: CASSLLGAVAGYTF. The CDR3 DNA reads TGTGCCAGCAGTTTATTGGGGGCTGTCGCTGGCTACACCTTC.

This clonotype was observed at least ten times. The V gene is TRBV28, the J gene TRBJ1-3; D gene unclear. Germline CDR1 reads MDHEN; CDR2 reads SYDVKM. V lost 1 base and J 0 bases, leaving 7 bases between the germline ends. The CDR3 has 15 amino acids. The CDR3 reads CASSLLQNSGNTIYF. CDR3 in DNA: TGTGCCAGCAGTTTATTACAGAACTCTGGAAACACCATATATTTT.

This clonotype has a count of ten or more. This rearrangement joins TRBV20-1 to TRBJ2-7; TRBD1 aligns across 8 bases. The CDR3 has 12 amino acids. V lost 4 bases and J lost 3; bases outside the gene matches: 2. The V gene's germline CDR1 is DFQATT and CDR2 SNEGSKA (reference sequence). CDR3 DNA sequence: TGCAGTGCTACGGGACAGGTCTACGAGCAGTACTTC. Its translation is CSATGQVYEQYF.

This clonotype was seen repeatedly, ten times or more. The chain is built from TRBV10-3 and TRBJ2-1, with 10 bases lining up with TRBD2. Germline-derived CDR1 and CDR2 are ENHRY and SYGVKD. This CDR3 spans 19 amino acids. V gave up 4 bases and J gave up 6 bases; unmatched junction bases: 18. CDR3 bases: TGTGCCATCAGTGGTGGACAGGGAGGGCTAGCGGGAGTCTCCAATGAGCAGTTCTTC. Amino acids: CAISGGQGGLAGVSNEQFF.